This T cell receptor (beta chain) was captured in a study of blood T cell repertoires in COVID-19. In the study overall: T cells, B-cell-depleted T cells, or PBMCs provided the cDNA or gDNA that served as material.

This clone is termed medium-sized. Under the authors' procedure: Amplification from reference gene primers served as the basis for estimated nucleated cell counts. Sequencing used immunoSEQ multiplex PCR; TCRdb keeps in-frame clones, though not all of them. D and trimming were read from the DNA, whereas the V and J calls and clone size are those reported in that table. This sample has over 80,000 clones; more than 65% occur once, and the top ten carry roughly 20%. Germline V lookup: CDR1 MNHEY, CDR2 SVGAGI. Trimming stripped 2 bases from V and 9 bases from J, with 11 bases between. This CDR3 region has 13 residues.

The chain is built from TRBV6-5 and TRBJ2-1; D uncertain. The TCR comes from a woman of 80 years or more with active or convalescent COVID-19. The sequenced material came from peripheral blood. CDR3 protein: CASSYRGDGEQFF. CDR3 sequence (DNA): TGTGCCAGCAGTTACCGAGGAGATGGTGAGCAGTTCTTC.